This is a list of T cell receptor beta chains from one sample in a study of blood T cell repertoires in COVID-19. Sequenced by immunoSEQ multiplex PCR; TCRdb stores in-frame clones only, minus some. This table has around 150,000 clones, roughly 80% appearing once. The sequenced sample consisted of PBMCs or T cells enriched from blood (not recorded which). These receptors all stem from a man aged 45 to 65 who had recovered from COVID-19. The CDR3 runs from the conserved cysteine through the conserved F or W. The D gene is left open where the match is weak. Size tells how often a clone was seen (once, few, many) or the class of an expanded clone, and some rows leave it out.

j_gene: TRBJ1-2
abundance: .
d_gene: .
v_gene: TRBV5-1
CDR3aa: CASSPMTATNYGYTF
CDR3nt: TGCGCCAGCAGCCCTATGACAGCTACTAACTATGGCTACACCTTC

j_gene: TRBJ2-1
abundance: .
d_gene: TRBD1
v_gene: TRBV19
CDR3aa: CASSQGQGRNNEQFF
CDR3nt: TGTGCCAGTAGTCAGGGACAGGGCCGAAACAATGAGCAGTTCTTC

j_gene: TRBJ2-2
abundance: .
d_gene: TRBD2
v_gene: TRBV19
CDR3aa: CASSIRLAVTGELFF
CDR3nt: TGTGCCAGTAGTATCCGACTAGCAGTCACCGGGGAGCTGTTTTTT

j_gene: TRBJ2-7
abundance: few
d_gene: TRBD2
v_gene: TRBV5-1
CDR3aa: CASSLARTSGIDSYEQYF
CDR3nt: TGCGCCAGCAGCTTGGCGCGGACTAGCGGGATAGACTCCTACGAGCAGTACTTC

j_gene: TRBJ2-2
abundance: .
d_gene: .
v_gene: TRBV6-5
CDR3aa: CASSPLTGNTGELFF
CDR3nt: TGTGCCAGCAGTCCTCTGACTGGAAACACCGGGGAGCTGTTTTTT

j_gene: TRBJ1-1
abundance: .
d_gene: .
v_gene: TRBV27
CDR3aa: CASSFLRNTEAFF
CDR3nt: TGTGCCAGCAGTTTTCTAAGAAACACTGAAGCTTTCTTT

j_gene: TRBJ2-3
abundance: .
d_gene: TRBD2
v_gene: TRBV5-1
CDR3aa: CASSLAGGGAGDTQYF
CDR3nt: TGCGCCAGCAGCTTGGCTGGCGGGGGGGCTGGAGATACGCAGTATTTT

j_gene: TRBJ1-4
abundance: .
d_gene: TRBD1
v_gene: TRBV6-5
CDR3aa: CASSYSTGAGYEKLFF
CDR3nt: TGTGCCAGCAGTTACTCAACAGGGGCCGGTTATGAAAAACTGTTTTTT

j_gene: TRBJ2-7
abundance: .
d_gene: .
v_gene: TRBV4-1
CDR3aa: CASSQVESGSYEQYF
CDR3nt: TGCGCCAGCAGCCAAGTTGAAAGCGGAAGCTACGAGCAGTACTTC

j_gene: TRBJ2-7
abundance: .
d_gene: TRBD1
v_gene: TRBV5-4
CDR3aa: CASSPGRDRGREQYF
CDR3nt: TGTGCCAGCAGCCCTGGCCGGGACAGGGGACGGGAGCAGTACTTC

j_gene: TRBJ2-3
abundance: .
d_gene: TRBD2
v_gene: TRBV9
CDR3aa: CASSRTSGSTDTQYF
CDR3nt: TGTGCCAGCAGCCGGACTAGCGGATCCACAGATACGCAGTATTTT

j_gene: TRBJ2-2
abundance: .
d_gene: TRBD2
v_gene: TRBV6-2/TRBV6-3
CDR3aa: CASSYVGRGDTGELFF
CDR3nt: TGTGCCAGCAGTTACGTCGGGAGGGGGGACACCGGGGAGCTGTTTTTT

j_gene: TRBJ2-2
abundance: .
d_gene: TRBD2
v_gene: TRBV29-1
CDR3aa: CSAESGGANTGELFF
CDR3nt: TGCAGCGCGGAGAGCGGGGGGGCGAACACCGGGGAGCTGTTTTTT

j_gene: TRBJ1-2
abundance: .
d_gene: .
v_gene: TRBV19
CDR3aa: CASSIGEGNYGYTF
CDR3nt: TGTGCCAGTAGTATAGGGGAGGGAAACTATGGCTACACCTTC

j_gene: TRBJ1-2
abundance: .
d_gene: .
v_gene: TRBV5-1
CDR3aa: CASNPNREPWSGYTF
CDR3nt: TGCGCCAGCAACCCTAACAGGGAACCTTGGAGTGGCTACACCTTC

j_gene: TRBJ1-3
abundance: .
d_gene: .
v_gene: TRBV12-3/TRBV12-4
CDR3aa: CASSLLTGNTIYF
CDR3nt: TGTGCCAGCAGTTTATTAACTGGAAACACCATATATTTT

j_gene: TRBJ1-4
abundance: .
d_gene: TRBD1
v_gene: TRBV7-9
CDR3aa: CASSQTGAGEKLFF
CDR3nt: TGTGCCAGCAGCCAGACAGGGGCTGGTGAAAAACTGTTTTTT

j_gene: TRBJ2-1
abundance: .
d_gene: TRBD2
v_gene: TRBV7-9
CDR3aa: CASSFAAQRGSGLPQFF
CDR3nt: TGTGCCAGCAGCTTTGCGGCACAGCGGGGAAGTGGACTACCACAGTTCTTC

j_gene: TRBJ1-1
abundance: .
d_gene: .
v_gene: TRBV11-2
CDR3aa: CASSLVMTVTEAFF
CDR3nt: TGTGCCAGCAGCTTAGTTATGACAGTCACTGAAGCTTTCTTT

j_gene: TRBJ2-5
abundance: .
d_gene: .
v_gene: TRBV2
CDR3aa: CASSDGRRSHQETQYF
CDR3nt: TGTGCCAGCAGTGATGGGAGGAGGAGCCACCAAGAGACCCAGTACTTC

j_gene: TRBJ1-1
abundance: .
d_gene: TRBD1
v_gene: TRBV28
CDR3aa: CASSQGGSWIGTEAFF
CDR3nt: TGTGCCAGCAGTCAAGGGGGCTCTTGGATTGGGACTGAAGCTTTCTTT

j_gene: TRBJ2-1
abundance: .
d_gene: .
v_gene: TRBV24-1
CDR3aa: CATSETGLGWNEQFF
CDR3nt: TGTGCCACCAGTGAAACAGGCCTAGGCTGGAATGAGCAGTTCTTC

j_gene: TRBJ2-7
abundance: .
d_gene: .
v_gene: TRBV28
CDR3aa: CASTTPGVTYEQYF
CDR3nt: TGTGCCAGCACCACCCCAGGCGTTACCTACGAGCAGTACTTC

j_gene: TRBJ1-5
abundance: few
d_gene: .
v_gene: TRBV6-1
CDR3aa: CASSEVEFYGNQPQHF
CDR3nt: TGTGCCAGCAGTGAAGTTGAGTTCTATGGCAATCAGCCCCAGCATTTT

j_gene: TRBJ1-2
abundance: .
d_gene: .
v_gene: TRBV29-1
CDR3aa: CSVGTRVNGYTF
CDR3nt: TGCAGCGTTGGGACCAGGGTAAACGGCTACACCTTC

j_gene: TRBJ2-1
abundance: .
d_gene: TRBD2
v_gene: TRBV3-1/TRBV3-2
CDR3aa: CASSHHGTSGYNEQFF
CDR3nt: TGTGCCAGCAGCCACCACGGGACTAGCGGGTACAATGAGCAGTTCTTC

j_gene: TRBJ2-5
abundance: .
d_gene: .
v_gene: TRBV7-2
CDR3aa: CASSLDSEEETQYF
CDR3nt: TGTGCCAGCAGTCTGGACTCGGAGGAAGAGACCCAGTACTTC